A single sample is the source of the 6 T cell receptor beta chains below, sequenced in a study of blood T cells in healthy people across ages. Next came a second PCR, run for about 7 to 12 cycles, which used a sample-barcoded 5' primer along with a J-beta primer mix. MiXCR, run by TCRdb on the 5' RACE reads, gives a single entry per CDR3 protein. Of some 750,000 distinct CDR3 sequences detected, 22% appear once; the ten largest clones hold roughly 22%. Sequencing was done on a sample of blood. Receptors originate from a man in his 70s in good health.

This sequence joins TRBV10-3 and TRBJ2-4, with D uncertain. The CDR3 sequence is 16 residues long. Germline V gene data show CDR1 as ENHRY and CDR2 as SYGVKD. With 4 bases removed from V and 1 base from J, the gap between germline ends came to 14 bases. The CDR3 region is CAISAYSDEAKNIQYF. The CDR3 nucleotides are TGTGCCATCAGTGCATATTCCGATGAGGCCAAAAACATTCAGTACTTC.

This clonotype was recorded many times. Its ends do not fully match the called genes, so a read error is possible. The J gene is TRBJ1-1, the V gene TRBV15, with D uncertain. Germline V lookup: CDR1 LNHNV, CDR2 YYDKDF (reference sequence). CDR3 length equals 13 residues. As DNA, the CDR3 is TGTGCCACCAGCCGAGACGTCGTCCCTGAAGCTTTCTTT. Amino acids: CATSRDVVPEAFF. Full variable domain (rest looked up from reference TRBV15 and TRBJ1-1): DAMVIQNPRYQVTQFGKPVTLSCSQTLNHNVMYWYQQKSSQAPKLLFHYYDKDFNNEADTPDNFQSRRPNTSFCFLDIRSPGLGDTAMYLCATSRDVVPEAFFGQGTRLTVV.

The J gene is TRBJ1-5, the V gene TRBV7-8; possibly TRBD1 for D (5 bases). The CDR3 is 15 residues long. The germline V gene has CDR1 SGHVS and CDR2 FQNEAQ. The germline V and J ends were trimmed by 4 bases and 9 bases, with 19 bases remaining between them. CDR3 region: CASSSQGRVGGPQHF. The CDR3 DNA follows: TGTGCCAGCAGCTCCCAGGGAAGGGTTGGGGGGCCCCAGCATTTT.

The sample holds a few counts of this clonotype. The chain combines TRBV20-1 with TRBJ2-5; 11 bases are a match to TRBD2. This CDR3 has 14 amino acids. Trimming removed 6 bases from V and 5 bases from J; junction bases left unmatched: 8. Germline V gives CDR1 DFQATT, CDR2 SNEGSKA (reference sequence). CDR3 sequence: CSAALAGALETQYF. DNA for the CDR3: TGCAGTGCCGCACTAGCGGGAGCATTGGAGACCCAGTACTTC.

A few counts support this clonotype. The chain employs TRBV7-9 and TRBJ2-7; D unresolved. CDR1 is SEHNR and CDR2 is FQNEAQ in the germline V gene (reference sequence). The CDR3 has 11 amino acids. The V gene lost 3 bases and the J gene lost 6 bases, with 6 bases spanning the gap. CDR3 sequence (DNA): TGTGCCAGCAGCTTGGGCTGCGAGCAGTACGTC. Encoded protein: CASSLGCEQYV.

The chain employs TRBV10-3 and TRBJ2-3, with D perhaps matching TRBD1 or TRBD2 (5 bases each). The CDR3 covers 15 residues. Germline CDR1 and CDR2: ENHRY and SYGVKD. Trimming stripped 10 bases from V and 0 bases from J, with 17 bases between. CDR3 nucleotides: TGTGCCACCGGGGCGTGGCAGGAAAGCACAGATACGCAGTATTTT. Translation: CATGAWQESTDTQYF.